This entry lists 5 T cell receptor beta chains sequenced from one sample in a study of early T cells in non-severe SARS-CoV-2 infection. TCRdb reanalysed the 5' RACE reads using MiXCR and keeps one entry per CDR3 protein. The sample includes some 96,000 distinct CDR3 sequences, 14% to 15% of them seen just once. The sequenced sample consisted of whole blood. These receptors all come from an adult who was a healthcare worker with PCR-confirmed SARS-CoV-2 infection or an uninfected control (not recorded which).

This clonotype was counted at least ten times. J is TRBJ1-2 and V is TRBV10-3; D possibly corresponds to TRBD1 (5 bases). Germline-derived CDR1 and CDR2 are ENHRY and SYGVKD. V dropped 0 bases and J dropped 6 bases, with 17 bases sitting between them. CDR3 length: 16 amino acids. The CDR3 loop is CAISESTAQDKDGYTF. The DNA of the CDR3 is TGTGCCATCAGTGAGTCGACGGCACAGGATAAAGATGGCTACACCTTC.

This clonotype was counted only a few times. The chain recombines TRBV5-1 with TRBJ2-1; a possible D gene is TRBD2 (6 bases). This CDR3 has 14 residues. CDR1 and CDR2 from the germline V gene are SGHRS and YFSETQ. The V end was cut by 4 bases, the J end by 2 bases, with 10 bases between. The CDR3 sequence is CASSRTTTYNEQFF. Written as DNA, the CDR3 is TGCGCCAGCAGCCGGACTACCACCTACAATGAGCAGTTCTTC.

The chain carries TRBV20-1 and TRBJ2-1, with a possible D match to TRBD2 (6 bases). CDR3 length: 11 amino acids. V was pared by 5 bases and J by 14 bases, with 16 bases between. Germline V gene sequence: CDR1 DFQATT, CDR2 SNEGSKA (reference sequence). The CDR3 region is CSAGDRDLKFF. CDR3 DNA sequence: TGCAGTGCTGGGGACCGGGACTTAAAGTTCTTC.

The gene calls are TRBV20-1 and TRBJ2-4; unclear D gene. The CDR3 has 12 amino acids. Germline V gives CDR1 DFQATT, CDR2 SNEGSKA (reference sequence). V lost 5 bases and J 8 bases, leaving 13 bases between the germline ends. The CDR3 sequence is CSAGGSADIQYF. The CDR3 coding sequence is TGCAGTGCTGGTGGAAGCGCGGACATTCAGTACTTC.

V is TRBV3-1 and J is TRBJ1-2; D is unresolved. The CDR3 sequence is 12 residues long. The germline gives CDR1 LGHDT, CDR2 YNNKEL (reference sequence). V lost 7 bases and J 5 bases, leaving 11 bases between the germline ends. The CDR3 DNA reads as TGTGCCAGCAACCAGCCAGGATATGGCTACACCTTC. The encoded protein is CASNQPGYGYTF. The full variable domain, its missing parts supplied by reference TRBV3-1 and TRBJ1-2, is DTAVSQTPKYLVTQMGNDKSIKCEQNLGHDTMYWYKQDSKKFLKIMFSYNNKELIINETVPNRFSPKSPDKAHLNLHINSLELGDSAVYFCASNQPGYGYTFGSGTRLTVV.